These T cell receptor beta chains were read from a single sample in a study of OX40 agonist ivuxolimab in advanced cancers. Clones were sequenced by immunoSEQ multiplex PCR, and TCRdb holds only the in-frame ones, with some missing. The sample carries just over 80,000 clones, around 86% recorded once. This specimen was CD4+ or CD8+ T cells sorted from blood, taken in a trial of the OX40 agonist ivuxolimab. These TCRs come from an adult with an advanced solid tumor such as melanoma, head and neck, liver or kidney cancer. The CDR3 runs from the conserved cysteine through the conserved F or W. The order of the fields is CDR3 DNA, CDR3 protein, J gene, clone size, D gene, CDR3 length, V gene. The D gene is left open where the match is weak. A row's size may be missing; if present it is once, few, many or a size class.

CDR3 DNA: TGTGCCAGTAGTACGGGCCCCATTTCGTCACCCCTCCACTTT
CDR3 protein: CASSTGPISSPLHF
J gene: TRBJ1-6
clone size: NA
D gene: NA
CDR3 length: 14
V gene: TRBV19

CDR3 DNA: TGTGCCAGCAGCTTAGCGGGGACGGAGAATCAGCCCCAGCATTTT
CDR3 protein: CASSLAGTENQPQHF
J gene: TRBJ1-5
clone size: NA
D gene: NA
CDR3 length: 15
V gene: TRBV7-2

CDR3 DNA: TGCAGCGTTGAAGGGGGACAGGGGGCTTACAATGAGCAGTTCTTC
CDR3 protein: CSVEGGQGAYNEQFF
J gene: TRBJ2-1
clone size: NA
D gene: TRBD1
CDR3 length: 15
V gene: TRBV29-1

CDR3 DNA: TGTGCCAGCAGTCTCGGGGGGTCCGGCACAGATACGCAGTATTTT
CDR3 protein: CASSLGGSGTDTQYF
J gene: TRBJ2-3
clone size: NA
D gene: TRBD2
CDR3 length: 15
V gene: TRBV25-1

CDR3 DNA: TGCGCCAGCAGCTTGGGCCTTGGGACCTCAACTAATGAAAAACTGTTTTTT
CDR3 protein: CASSLGLGTSTNEKLFF
J gene: TRBJ1-4
clone size: NA
D gene: NA
CDR3 length: 17
V gene: TRBV5-1

CDR3 DNA: TGTGCCTGGACCCTAGGGGGGACAGGGGTGTATGGCTACACCTTC
CDR3 protein: CAWTLGGTGVYGYTF
J gene: TRBJ1-2
clone size: once
D gene: TRBD1
CDR3 length: 15
V gene: TRBV30

CDR3 DNA: TGTGCCATCAGAAACGGGACTAGCGGGAGTAACGAGCAGTACTTC
CDR3 protein: CAIRNGTSGSNEQYF
J gene: TRBJ2-7
clone size: NA
D gene: TRBD2
CDR3 length: 15
V gene: TRBV10-3

CDR3 DNA: TGTGCCAGCAGCTTAGATATTGGGTCCAGGGCCCAGCATTTT
CDR3 protein: CASSLDIGSRAQHF
J gene: TRBJ1-5
clone size: NA
D gene: NA
CDR3 length: 14
V gene: TRBV7-6

CDR3 DNA: TGTGCCAGCAGCTTATCGCCAGGGGAAAACTATGGCTACACCTTC
CDR3 protein: CASSLSPGENYGYTF
J gene: TRBJ1-2
clone size: NA
D gene: NA
CDR3 length: 15
V gene: TRBV7-3

CDR3 DNA: TGTGCCTGGAAGAACAGGGGACAAGAGACCCAGTACTTC
CDR3 protein: CAWKNRGQETQYF
J gene: TRBJ2-5
clone size: NA
D gene: TRBD1
CDR3 length: 13
V gene: TRBV30

CDR3 DNA: TGTGCCAGTAGTATTGGACAGGCTGTCTATGGCTACACCTTC
CDR3 protein: CASSIGQAVYGYTF
J gene: TRBJ1-2
clone size: NA
D gene: TRBD1
CDR3 length: 14
V gene: TRBV19

CDR3 DNA: TGTGCCAGCTCACCAAGGGCGGGGACAGGGGAGCGGGGGACTGAAGCTTTCTTT
CDR3 protein: CASSPRAGTGERGTEAFF
J gene: TRBJ1-1
clone size: NA
D gene: TRBD1
CDR3 length: 18
V gene: TRBV18

CDR3 DNA: TGTGCCAGCTCAAGTCAGACAGGGGGATATAATTCACCCCTCCACTTT
CDR3 protein: CASSSQTGGYNSPLHF
J gene: TRBJ1-6
clone size: NA
D gene: TRBD1
CDR3 length: 16
V gene: TRBV18

CDR3 DNA: TGCGCCAGCAGCTTGGCTTGGGGACAGAAGAACACTGAAGCTTTCTTT
CDR3 protein: CASSLAWGQKNTEAFF
J gene: TRBJ1-1
clone size: NA
D gene: TRBD1
CDR3 length: 16
V gene: TRBV5-1

CDR3 DNA: TGTGCCAGCAGCGGATTAGCGGGGGTACAACGCAATGAGCAGTTCTTC
CDR3 protein: CASSGLAGVQRNEQFF
J gene: TRBJ2-1
clone size: NA
D gene: TRBD2
CDR3 length: 16
V gene: TRBV11-2

CDR3 DNA: TGTGCCAGCAGCGTGGGGGAACACACTGAAGCTTTCTTT
CDR3 protein: CASSVGEHTEAFF
J gene: TRBJ1-1
clone size: NA
D gene: NA
CDR3 length: 13
V gene: TRBV5-4

CDR3 DNA: TGTGCCAGCTCAAAGGACAGGGCAAATTCACCCCTCCACTTT
CDR3 protein: CASSKDRANSPLHF
J gene: TRBJ1-6
clone size: NA
D gene: TRBD1
CDR3 length: 14
V gene: TRBV18

CDR3 DNA: TGTGCCAGCAGTTCCGGGACAAACTATGGCTACACCTTC
CDR3 protein: CASSSGTNYGYTF
J gene: TRBJ1-2
clone size: NA
D gene: NA
CDR3 length: 13
V gene: TRBV6-5

CDR3 DNA: TGTGCCAGCAGCATTGGGCAGGGGGCGAATCAGCCCCAGCATTTT
CDR3 protein: CASSIGQGANQPQHF
J gene: TRBJ1-5
clone size: NA
D gene: TRBD1
CDR3 length: 15
V gene: TRBV2

CDR3 DNA: TGTGCCATCAGGCCCGGGACAGGGTTCACTGAAGCTTTCTTT
CDR3 protein: CAIRPGTGFTEAFF
J gene: TRBJ1-1
clone size: NA
D gene: TRBD1
CDR3 length: 14
V gene: TRBV10-3

CDR3 DNA: TGTGCCAGCAGTGAATGGCCCCGGACAACTGGAAACACCATATATTTT
CDR3 protein: CASSEWPRTTGNTIYF
J gene: TRBJ1-3
clone size: NA
D gene: NA
CDR3 length: 16
V gene: TRBV2

CDR3 DNA: TGTGCCAGTACTACCACCGGGGAGCTGTTTTTT
CDR3 protein: CASTTTGELFF
J gene: TRBJ2-2
clone size: NA
D gene: NA
CDR3 length: 11
V gene: TRBV19

CDR3 DNA: TGTGCCAGCACCTGGGGCAGAATGAACACTGAAGCTTTCTTT
CDR3 protein: CASTWGRMNTEAFF
J gene: TRBJ1-1
clone size: NA
D gene: NA
CDR3 length: 14
V gene: TRBV11-2

CDR3 DNA: TGTGCCAGCAGCAGATACCCCAGGGGTAACCAAGAGACCCAGTACTTC
CDR3 protein: CASSRYPRGNQETQYF
J gene: TRBJ2-5
clone size: NA
D gene: NA
CDR3 length: 16
V gene: TRBV7-6

CDR3 DNA: TGTGCCAGCAGCGCCGGTCCAAGGGACTACGAGCAGTACTTC
CDR3 protein: CASSAGPRDYEQYF
J gene: TRBJ2-7
clone size: NA
D gene: NA
CDR3 length: 14
V gene: TRBV9

CDR3 DNA: TGCAGCGTTGAACGGGACCCTACATACAATGAGCAGTTCTTC
CDR3 protein: CSVERDPTYNEQFF
J gene: TRBJ2-1
clone size: NA
D gene: NA
CDR3 length: 14
V gene: TRBV29-1

CDR3 DNA: TGTGCCAGCAGCGATGGGACAGGGTTTGCGGACGAGCAGTACTTC
CDR3 protein: CASSDGTGFADEQYF
J gene: TRBJ2-7
clone size: NA
D gene: TRBD1
CDR3 length: 15
V gene: TRBV6-5

CDR3 DNA: TGTGCCAGCTCACCACTCGAGTCAATCAACACCATATATTTT
CDR3 protein: CASSPLESINTIYF
J gene: TRBJ1-3
clone size: NA
D gene: NA
CDR3 length: 14
V gene: TRBV18

CDR3 DNA: TGTGCCAGCAGCTTTCTTACTCCCCCTGGGCAGATGAACACTGAAGCTTTCTTT
CDR3 protein: CASSFLTPPGQMNTEAFF
J gene: TRBJ1-1
clone size: NA
D gene: NA
CDR3 length: 18
V gene: TRBV11-2

CDR3 DNA: TGTGCCAGCAACCTGGGCGGGGCGGCCTACGAGCAGTACTTC
CDR3 protein: CASNLGGAAYEQYF
J gene: TRBJ2-7
clone size: NA
D gene: NA
CDR3 length: 14
V gene: TRBV13

CDR3 DNA: TGTGCCAGCAGCGTAGGGGGTACCCTATACAATGAGCAGTTCTTC
CDR3 protein: CASSVGGTLYNEQFF
J gene: TRBJ2-1
clone size: NA
D gene: NA
CDR3 length: 15
V gene: TRBV9

CDR3 DNA: TGTGCCAGCTTCGACAGGGGGCGAACTGAAGCTTTCTTT
CDR3 protein: CASFDRGRTEAFF
J gene: TRBJ1-1
clone size: NA
D gene: TRBD1
CDR3 length: 13
V gene: TRBV28

CDR3 DNA: TGTGCCACCGGGGACAGGGGTAACTATGGCTACACCTTC
CDR3 protein: CATGDRGNYGYTF
J gene: TRBJ1-2
clone size: few
D gene: TRBD1
CDR3 length: 13
V gene: TRBV10-3

CDR3 DNA: TGTGCCAGGGGCATGCGGGGGAGGAATGAGCAGTTCTTC
CDR3 protein: CARGMRGRNEQFF
J gene: TRBJ2-1
clone size: few
D gene: TRBD2
CDR3 length: 13
V gene: TRBV5-4

CDR3 DNA: TGTGCCAGCAGCTCGCCTCGGGGGGACTCCTACAATGAGCAGTTCTTC
CDR3 protein: CASSSPRGDSYNEQFF
J gene: TRBJ2-1
clone size: NA
D gene: TRBD2
CDR3 length: 16
V gene: TRBV7-8

CDR3 DNA: TGTGCCAGTAGTGGGGGGATCCAGAGCTCTGGGGCCAACGTCCTGACTTTC
CDR3 protein: CASSGGIQSSGANVLTF
J gene: TRBJ2-6
clone size: NA
D gene: NA
CDR3 length: 17
V gene: TRBV19